This T cell receptor beta chain appears in the sequencing data of a study of cytomegalovirus exposure and HLA in healthy donors. The PCR contained 60 Vbeta and 13 Jbeta primers. Profiled with immunoSEQ multiplex PCR; TCRdb holds only in-frame clones, not every one. Seen here are some 120,000 clones, around 77% observed once, and the top ten hold more than 0.95%. The table lists this clone with a few counts. Its antigen is not identified. Overall study findings and caveats: In vitro work confirmed that three CMV-associated chains recognize CMV antigens.

Trimming took off 3 bases at V and 5 bases at J, with 14 bases between the two ends. CDR3 size: 15 residues. Germline CDR1 is MGHRA and CDR2 is YSYEKL. This rearrangement joins TRBV4-1 to TRBJ2-1; weak D call: TRBD2 (6 bases). The receptor's source is a man aged 50 to 59 in good health and CMV-seronegative. Sequenced: PBMCs. CDR3 in amino acids: CASSQNPGLNNEQFF. Here the CDR3 DNA reads TGCGCCAGCAGCCAGAACCCTGGACTAAACAATGAGCAGTTCTTC.